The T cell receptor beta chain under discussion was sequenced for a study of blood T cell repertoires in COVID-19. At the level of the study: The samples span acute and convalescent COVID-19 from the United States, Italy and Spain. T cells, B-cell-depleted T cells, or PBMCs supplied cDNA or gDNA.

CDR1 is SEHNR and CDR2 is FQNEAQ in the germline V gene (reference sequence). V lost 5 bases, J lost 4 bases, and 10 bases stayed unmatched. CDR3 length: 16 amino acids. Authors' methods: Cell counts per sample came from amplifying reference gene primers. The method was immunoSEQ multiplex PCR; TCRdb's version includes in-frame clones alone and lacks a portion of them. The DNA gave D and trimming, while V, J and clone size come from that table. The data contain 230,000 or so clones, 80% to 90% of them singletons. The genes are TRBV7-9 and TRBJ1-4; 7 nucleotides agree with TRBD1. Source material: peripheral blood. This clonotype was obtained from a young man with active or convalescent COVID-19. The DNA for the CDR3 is TGTGCCAGCAGCCTTGACGGGACAGCCGATAATGAAAAACTGTTTTTT. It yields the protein CASSLDGTADNEKLFF. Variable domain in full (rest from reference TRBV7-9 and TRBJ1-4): DTGVSQNPRHKITKRGQNVTFRCDPISEHNRLYWYRQTLGQGPEFLTYFQNEAQLEKSRLLSDRFSAERPKGSFSTLEIQRTEQGDSAMYLCASSLDGTADNEKLFFGSGTQLSVL.